Presented here are 16 T cell receptor beta chains from one specimen sequenced in a study of blood T cell repertoires in COVID-19. Sequencing used immunoSEQ multiplex PCR; TCRdb keeps in-frame clones, though not all of them. The sample holds some 200,000 clones, approximately 84% seen once. Input material: peripheral blood. These receptors were taken from a man of 80 years or more with acute or convalescent COVID-19.

This chain connects TRBV19 to TRBJ2-1, with 9 nucleotides matching TRBD2. CDR3 length: 16 amino acids. Germline lookup yields CDR1 LNHDA and CDR2 SQIVND (reference sequence). J was trimmed by 2 bases and V by 3 bases; bases with no gene match: 5. The CDR3 loop reads CASSILAGEAYNEQFF. The CDR3 nucleotides read TGTGCCAGTAGTATCTTAGCGGGAGAAGCCTACAATGAGCAGTTCTTC.

The CDR3 DNA reads as TGTGCCAGCAGTCCAAGAGTGAACACTGAAGCTTTCTTT. Translating it yields CASSPRVNTEAFF. The chain has TRBV6-5 and TRBJ1-1; D is unclear. There are 13 residues in the CDR3. Germline V CDR1 and CDR2: MNHEY, SVGAGI. Trimming took 5 bases from V and 0 from J, leaving 7 bases between them.

As DNA, the CDR3 is TGTGCCAGCAGCCCACAACGGGCGAACACCGGGGAGCTGTTTTTT. Translating it yields CASSPQRANTGELFF. This chain uses TRBV5-8 with TRBJ2-2; D gene uncertain. The CDR3 is 15 residues long. Trimming removed 4 bases at V and 0 bases at J, with 10 bases between. The germline V gene has CDR1 SGHTS and CDR2 YDEGEE.

This clone was observed once. J is TRBJ2-7 and V is TRBV18; 7 bases align to TRBD1. Germline V gives CDR1 KGHSH, CDR2 LQKENI. The J segment lost 6 bases and the V segment lost 6 bases, leaving 14 bases of the junction unmatched. The CDR3 has 15 amino acids. The chain's CDR3 is CASSPRGPPAIEQYF. CDR3 in DNA: TGTGCCAGCTCCCCGAGGGGGCCCCCCGCCATCGAGCAGTACTTC.

CDR3 sequence (DNA): TGTGCCAGCAGTTTATATAGCGGGAGTCGTATCTTTGAGCAGTTCTTC. It codes for CASSLYSGSRIFEQFF. The chain combines TRBV28 with TRBJ2-1; 9 bases line up with TRBD2. Germline V gene lookup returns CDR1 MDHEN and CDR2 SYDVKM. V shed 1 base, J shed 9 bases, and the junction held 10 bases outside the gene matches. This CDR3 has 16 amino acids.

The chain is built from TRBV6-4 and TRBJ1-6, with TRBD1 identical over 8 bases. The V and J ends lost 5 bases and 6 bases, in that order; junction bases with no gene match: 3. The germline V gene has CDR1 MRHNA and CDR2 SNTAGT. The CDR3 covers 14 residues. CDR3 amino acids: CASSPTGGNSPLHF. CDR3 coding DNA: TGTGCCAGCAGTCCTACAGGGGGTAATTCACCCCTCCACTTT.

The genes are TRBV18 and TRBJ1-3; D is possibly TRBD1 (6 bases). CDR3 length: 18 amino acids. The germline V and J ends were trimmed by 3 bases and 2 bases, with 20 bases remaining between them. Germline CDR1 is KGHSH and CDR2 is LQKENI. The CDR3 sequence is CASSPSRPGQGAGNTIYF. The CDR3 nucleotides are TGTGCCAGCTCACCGTCCCGACCGGGACAAGGGGCTGGAAACACCATATATTTT. Variable domain in full (rest from reference TRBV18 and TRBJ1-3): NAGVMQNPRHLVRRRGQEARLRCSPMKGHSHVYWYRQLPEEGLKFMVYLQKENIIDESGMPKERFSAEFPKEGPSILRIQQVVRGDSAAYFCASSPSRPGQGAGNTIYFGEGSWLTVV.

This chain uses TRBV28 with TRBJ1-4, with D possibly TRBD1 on 5 matching bases. The CDR3 runs to 13 residues. Trimming took off 8 bases at V and 4 bases at J, with 11 bases between the two ends. CDR1 and CDR2 from the germline V gene are MDHEN and SYDVKM. CDR3 coding DNA: TGTGCCAGCCTAGACAGAAATAATGAAAAACTGTTTTTT. Its translation: CASLDRNNEKLFF.

The table lists this clone with a count of one. The rearrangement joins TRBV28 to TRBJ2-3, with 10 bases that match TRBD2. Germline CDR1 is MDHEN and CDR2 is SYDVKM. The CDR3 extends over 15 amino acids. The ends lost 2 bases at V and 5 bases at J; junction bases unmatched: 4. CDR3 nucleotide sequence: TGTGCCAGCAGTTTACGGCTAGCGGGAGTAGATACGCAGTATTTT. Residues: CASSLRLAGVDTQYF.

This clone was seen repeatedly, ten times or more. J is TRBJ2-1 and V is TRBV7-2, with 7 bases identical to TRBD2. The V gene end was trimmed by 2 bases and the J gene end by 3 bases; junction bases not matched to a gene: 1. Germline CDR1 and CDR2: SGHTA and FQGNSA. CDR3 length equals 14 residues. The CDR3 DNA is TGTGCCAGCAGCTTAAGCGGGGTCTACAATGAGCAGTTCTTC. Translating gives CASSLSGVYNEQFF.

J is TRBJ2-1 and V is TRBV6-5; D remains ambiguous. CDR1 MNHEY and CDR2 SVGAGI come from the germline V gene. Trimming removed 4 bases from V and 7 bases from J, with 5 bases in between. This CDR3 is built from 11 residues. The CDR3 sequence is CASSSRNEQFF. The CDR3 bases are TGTGCCAGCAGTTCGCGGAATGAGCAGTTCTTC.

The chain combines TRBV2 with TRBJ2-5, with D possibly TRBD1 on 6 matching bases. This CDR3 has 14 residues. Deletions cut 5 bases from V and 0 bases from J, with 10 bases between. Germline assignment: CDR1 SNHLY and CDR2 FYNNEI. The CDR3, as DNA: TGTGCCAGCAGTAGGACAGAGTACCAAGAGACCCAGTACTTC. This translates into CASSRTEYQETQYF.

This clone was recorded once. The chain joins TRBV9 to TRBJ1-2; D is perhaps TRBD1 (6 bases). V was pared by 3 bases and J by 14 bases, with 17 bases between. The CDR3 has 12 residues. CDR1 SGDLS and CDR2 YYNGEE come from the germline V gene. This CDR3 reads CASSDTGFWFTF. The CDR3, as DNA: TGTGCCAGCAGCGATACAGGGTTTTGGTTTACCTTC.

This clone occurred once. V usage is TRBV25-1 and J usage is TRBJ1-5, with a tentative D call TRBD1 (6 bases). CDR3 length: 15 amino acids. The V end was cut by 7 bases, the J end by 4 bases, with 17 bases between. Germline CDR1 is MGHDK and CDR2 is SYGVNS. CDR3 DNA: TGTGCCAGCACCTCCAGGGGAAACAAAAATCAGCCCCAGCATTTT. Protein: CASTSRGNKNQPQHF.

This clone has only one observation. CDR3 region: CASSSGQKYSNQPQHF. In DNA, the CDR3 is TGTGCCAGCAGCTCGGGACAGAAATATAGCAATCAGCCCCAGCATTTT. This chain links TRBV7-8 with TRBJ1-5; TRBD1 matches 7 bases. V lost 4 bases to trimming and J lost 0 bases; unmatched junction nucleotides: 6. This CDR3 has 16 residues. Per the germline V gene, CDR1 is SGHVS and CDR2 is FQNEAQ.

The chain carries TRBV29-1 and TRBJ1-2; 8 bases fit TRBD1. Germline V CDR1 and CDR2: SQVTM, ANQGSEA. V trimming: 3 bases; J trimming: 4 bases; junction bases outside the gene matches: 4. The CDR3 is made up of 13 amino acids. The CDR3 coding sequence is TGCAGCGTTGACGCAGGGGGCGGCTATGGCTACACCTTC. Translated, it gives CSVDAGGGYGYTF.